This TCR beta chain comes out of a study of T cell clonotyping in hematopoietic cell transplantation. Study as a whole: Recipient samples before transplant were obtained post-cytoreduction.

The time point denotes: recipient sample about 28 days before transplant, after cytoreduction. Recipients were bled about 28 days pretransplant and at posttransplant days 30, 100, 180. Note on this clone: As yet, its antigen is unknown.

This CDR3 contains 14 residues. V lost 6 bases to trimming and J lost 4 bases, with 12 bases between them. Germline CDR1 is LNHDA and CDR2 is SQIVND (reference sequence). Here immunoSEQ multiplex PCR was the method, and the copy in TCRdb shows in-frame clones only, minus some. The repertoire includes tens of thousands of clones, 70% to 90% of them detected once, and about 6.1% sits in the top ten. Whole-study results and caveats: Cells were unsorted, so CD4 and CD8 contributions were not separated. Pathologically expanded recipient clonotypes increased progressively from day 30 to day 180 as diversity fell.

V usage is TRBV19 and J usage is TRBJ1-4; the D gene is possibly TRBD1 (6 bases). The receptor was derived from a man in his sixties with biphenotypic leukemia. Some clones in this sample may be carry-over from other donors' samples. The sample consisted of peripheral blood mononuclear cells, taken before stem cell transplant. CDR3 protein: CASRNRAVNEKLFF. Written as DNA, the CDR3 is TGTGCCAGTAGGAACAGGGCGGTTAATGAAAAACTGTTTTTT.